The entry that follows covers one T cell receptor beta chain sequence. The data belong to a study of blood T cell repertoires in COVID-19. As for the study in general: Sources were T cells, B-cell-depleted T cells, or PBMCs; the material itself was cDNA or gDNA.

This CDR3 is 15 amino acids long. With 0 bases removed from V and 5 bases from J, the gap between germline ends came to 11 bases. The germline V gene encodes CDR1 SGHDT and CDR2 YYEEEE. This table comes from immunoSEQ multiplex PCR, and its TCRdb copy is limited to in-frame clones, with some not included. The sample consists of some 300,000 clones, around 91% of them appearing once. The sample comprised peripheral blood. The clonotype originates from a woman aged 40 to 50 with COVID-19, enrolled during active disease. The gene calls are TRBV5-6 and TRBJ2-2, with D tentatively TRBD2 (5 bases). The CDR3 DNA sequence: TGTGCCAGCAGCTTGGATCTAGGAGGTACCGGGGAGCTGTTTTTT. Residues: CASSLDLGGTGELFF.